Listed here are 32 T cell receptor beta chains from one sample, sequenced in a study of T-cell memory formation after mild COVID-19. Each CDR3 protein is one row after TCRdb ran MiXCR on the 5' RACE reads. The data show about 250,000 distinct CDR3 sequences, 16% seen once. The sequenced sample was PBMCs or a T cell subset sorted from them (not recorded which). These TCRs come from a man younger than 35 who had mild COVID-19 (a few samples of this study predate the infection). Cell type and time point are not known.

This clonotype was detected only a few times. The genes are TRBV6-2 or TRBV6-3 and TRBJ1-4; TRBD1 matches at 7 bases. The germline gives CDR1 MNHEY, CDR2 SVGEGT. Unmatched junction bases numbered 13, after V lost 7 bases and J lost 8 bases. This CDR3 comprises 15 residues. CDR3 DNA: TGTGCCAGCACACCACGCACCGGGACAGTCGAAAAACTGTTTTTT. This sequence encodes CASTPRTGTVEKLFF.

This clonotype was picked up a small number of times. In nucleotides, the CDR3 is TGTGCCAGCGGGCAGACAGGGTACCACGAGCAGTACGTC. Its translation: CASGQTGYHEQYV. The J gene is TRBJ2-7, the V gene TRBV28; the match to TRBD1 covers 7 bases. Per germline, CDR1 MDHEN and CDR2 SYDVKM. Trimming cost V 8 bases and J 5 bases; bases outside gene matches: 9. This CDR3 is 13 amino acids long.

This clonotype turned up a few times. The chain is built from TRBV7-2 and TRBJ2-3; the D gene is possibly TRBD2 (7 bases). V was clipped by 5 bases and J by 3 bases, with 12 bases between them. This CDR3 has 14 amino acids. CDR1 and CDR2 from the germline V gene are SGHTA and FQGNSA. Here the CDR3 reads CASSPGGWTDTQYF. CDR3 nucleotide sequence: TGTGCCAGCAGCCCGGGGGGCTGGACAGATACGCAGTATTTT. The variable domain in full, with the rest retrieved from reference TRBV7-2 and TRBJ2-3, is GAGVSQSPSNKVTEKGKDVELRCDPISGHTALYWYRQSLGQGLEFLIYFQGNSAPDKSGLPSDRFSAERTGGSVSTLTIQRTQQEDSAVYLCASSPGGWTDTQYFGPGTRLTVL.

The chain joins TRBV7-2 to TRBJ2-7; unclear D gene. CDR1 and CDR2 (germline): SGHTA, FQGNSA. Deletions cut 1 base from V and 2 bases from J, with 6 bases between. This CDR3 region has 13 residues. The CDR3 spells CASSLDNTYEQYF. CDR3 in DNA: TGTGCCAGCAGCTTAGACAACACCTACGAGCAGTACTTC. Full variable domain (missing parts from reference TRBV7-2 and TRBJ2-7): GAGVSQSPSNKVTEKGKDVELRCDPISGHTALYWYRQSLGQGLEFLIYFQGNSAPDKSGLPSDRFSAERTGGSVSTLTIQRTQQEDSAVYLCASSLDNTYEQYFGPGTRLTVT.

The chain recombines TRBV15 with TRBJ1-2; unclear D gene. Germline lookup yields CDR1 LNHNV and CDR2 YYDKDF (reference sequence). The V gene lost 0 bases and the J gene lost 10 bases, with 18 bases spanning the gap. This CDR3 spans 15 amino acids. The CDR3 DNA reads as TGTGCCACCAGCAGAGATCCCGTTAAGGTTCTCGACTACACCTTC. Translated, it gives CATSRDPVKVLDYTF.

The chain has TRBV6-4 and TRBJ2-7, with D perhaps matching TRBD2 (6 bases). CDR1 and CDR2 from the germline V gene are MRHNA and SNTAGT. This CDR3 spans 14 amino acids. Trimming took off 7 bases at V and 6 bases at J, with 19 bases between the two ends. CDR3 residues: CASTDGGEGCEQYV. The DNA of the CDR3 is TGTGCCAGCACCGACGGAGGGGAAGGCTGCGAGCAGTACGTC.

This clonotype was seen only a few times. The chain links TRBV9 to TRBJ2-7; D is uncertain. CDR1 and CDR2 (germline): SGDLS, YYNGEE. This CDR3 comprises 17 residues. V was shortened by 3 bases and J by 1 base, with 20 bases between the two germline ends. CDR3 in DNA: TGTGCCAGCAGCGAGAGAGGCAAAGGGCCCTTGTCCTACGAGCAGTACGTC. Amino acid sequence: CASSERGKGPLSYEQYV.

The chain employs TRBV7-2 and TRBJ1-2; weak D call: TRBD1 (5 bases). Germline V gene lookup returns CDR1 SGHTA and CDR2 FQGNSA. The V gene lost 2 bases and the J gene lost 10 bases, with 14 bases spanning the gap. The CDR3 runs to 13 residues. The CDR3 DNA reads as TGTGCCAGCAGCTTACGGCTGGGGCAAGACTACACCTTC. Residues: CASSLRLGQDYTF.

The chain combines TRBV7-3 with TRBJ2-5; no clear D. The CDR3 has 14 amino acids. Germline V CDR1 and CDR2: SGHTA, FQGTGA. V was pared by 5 bases and J by 5 bases, with 15 bases between. CDR3 in amino acids: CASSQTYGYETQYF. In DNA, the CDR3 is TGTGCCAGCAGCCAGACTTATGGATACGAGACCCAGTACTTC.

This clonotype was counted a few times. The chain employs TRBV11-2 and TRBJ1-1; 8 bases agree with TRBD1. The CDR3 is made up of 14 amino acids. The germline CDR1 and CDR2 sequences are SGHAT and FQNNGV. The trim removed 6 bases at V and 3 bases at J, leaving 6 bases unmatched. CDR3 coding DNA: TGTGCCAGCAGGAACCGGGACAGGCACACTGAAGCTTTCTTT. Translating gives CASRNRDRHTEAFF.

This clonotype has a handful of counts. This chain connects TRBV20-1 to TRBJ2-1; tentatively, D is TRBD2 (5 bases). V gave up 6 bases and J gave up 10 bases, with 16 bases separating them. This CDR3 spans 12 amino acids. Germline-derived CDR1 and CDR2 are DFQATT and SNEGSKA (reference sequence). The CDR3 protein is CSAIRGAGEQFF. For the CDR3, the DNA is TGCAGTGCCATACGGGGTGCCGGCGAGCAGTTCTTC.

The CDR3 here is CASSLGQLRGGYTF. As DNA, the CDR3 is TGTGCCAGCAGTTTGGGTCAATTGAGGGGTGGCTACACCTTC. V gene TRBV28 combines with J gene TRBJ1-2, with D perhaps TRBD1 (5 bases). The CDR3 covers 14 residues. V shed 3 bases and J shed 7 bases, with 15 bases lying between them. Germline CDR1 and CDR2: MDHEN and SYDVKM.

This clonotype was observed at least ten times. The chain links TRBV6-5 to TRBJ2-2, with D possibly being TRBD1 (6 bases). Trimming removed 4 bases at V and 6 bases at J, with 9 bases between. This CDR3 has 13 residues. Germline CDR1 reads MNHEY; CDR2 reads SVGAGI. This chain's CDR3 is CASSSQGSGELFF. CDR3 nucleotides: TGTGCCAGCAGTTCTCAGGGGTCCGGGGAGCTGTTTTTT.

The chain uses TRBV27 and TRBJ2-7; the D gene is possibly TRBD2 (6 bases). V was clipped by 6 bases and J by 3 bases, with 12 bases between them. The germline V gene has CDR1 MNHEY and CDR2 SMNVEV (reference sequence). This CDR3 spans 13 amino acids. In DNA form, the CDR3 reads TGTGCCAGCAGGCGACCGGGGGTCTACGAGCAGTACTTC. It specifies CASRRPGVYEQYF.

The J gene is TRBJ1-5, the V gene TRBV7-2, with D possibly TRBD1 on 6 matching bases. CDR3 size: 16 residues. V lost 0 bases and J 2 bases, leaving 11 bases between the germline ends. Germline CDR1 and CDR2: SGHTA and FQGNSA. CDR3 in amino acids: CASSLAGGGGNQPQHF. CDR3 sequence (DNA): TGTGCCAGCAGCTTAGCCGGGGGCGGCGGCAATCAGCCCCAGCATTTT.

This clonotype was picked up many times. The CDR3 coding sequence is TGCGCCAGCAGCTTGGGCAGGGGATATAATTCACCCCTCCACTTT. Translated, it gives CASSLGRGYNSPLHF. This chain links TRBV5-1 with TRBJ1-6; D possibly corresponds to TRBD1 (6 bases). V was pared by 0 bases and J by 4 bases, with 8 bases between. CDR1 is SGHRS and CDR2 is YFSETQ in the germline V gene. The CDR3 has 15 amino acids.

This clonotype was seen a handful of times. This sequence joins TRBV6-2 or TRBV6-3 and TRBJ1-1; D is unclear. The CDR3 contains 14 residues. Looked up from germline, CDR1 is MNHEY and CDR2 is SVGEGT. V was cut by 4 bases and J by 0 bases, with 9 bases left in between. The CDR3 DNA sequence: TGTGCCAGCAGTTGGCAGGTAGTGAACACTGAAGCTTTCTTT. Protein: CASSWQVVNTEAFF.

The CDR3 here is CASSQDHSEQFF. The CDR3 DNA reads TGCGCCAGCAGCCAAGATCATAGTGAGCAGTTCTTC. This chain joins TRBV4-3 and TRBJ2-1; D gene ambiguous. Trimming shortened V by 0 bases and J by 9 bases, and 6 bases separated the two germline ends. The CDR3 has 12 residues. Germline assignment: CDR1 LGHNA and CDR2 YSLEER.

This clonotype was observed a few times. The V call is TRBV5-1, the J call TRBJ1-2; 9 bases match TRBD1. The CDR3 runs 15 residues. Germline CDR1 SGHRS, CDR2 YFSETQ. The V and J ends lost 1 base and 2 bases, in that order; junction bases with no gene match: 3. The CDR3 loop is CASSLRDRVNYGYTF. In nucleotides, the CDR3 is TGCGCCAGCAGCTTGCGGGACAGGGTCAACTATGGCTACACCTTC. The full variable domain, completed using reference TRBV5-1 and TRBJ1-2, is KAGVTQTPRYLIKTRGQQVTLSCSPISGHRSVSWYQQTPGQGLQFLFEYFSETQRNKGNFPGRFSGRQFSNSRSEMNVSTLELGDSALYLCASSLRDRVNYGYTFGSGTRLTVV.

This clonotype was seen more than once but under ten times. The chain carries TRBV7-2 and TRBJ2-7; D uncertain. From germline, CDR1 is SGHTA and CDR2 FQGNSA. Trimming removed 0 bases from V and 4 bases from J, with 10 bases in between. This CDR3 is 14 amino acids long. The CDR3 region is CASSLASGAYEQYF. CDR3 DNA sequence: TGTGCCAGCAGCTTAGCTTCTGGAGCGTACGAGCAGTACTTC.

The rearrangement uses TRBV4-3 and TRBJ1-6; 8 bases agree with TRBD1. The germline gives CDR1 LGHNA, CDR2 YSLEER. CDR3 length: 15 amino acids. Trimming cost V 1 base and J 13 bases; bases outside gene matches: 9. The CDR3 reads CASSQALGQANPLHF. The CDR3 nucleotides are TGCGCCAGCAGCCAAGCCTTGGGACAGGCAAATCCCCTCCACTTT.

This clonotype occurred a few times. V and J are TRBV20-1 and TRBJ1-2; D remains ambiguous. Per the germline V gene, CDR1 is DFQATT and CDR2 is SNEGSKA (reference sequence). This CDR3 comprises 13 residues. V was cut by 5 bases and J by 3 bases, with 13 bases left in between. The CDR3 region is CSAPGRRDYGYTF. The CDR3 nucleotides are TGCAGTGCTCCCGGCCGGAGGGACTATGGCTACACCTTC.

The rearrangement uses TRBV6-5 and TRBJ1-1, with D possibly TRBD1 on 6 matching bases. The CDR3 is 16 amino acids. The germline V gene has CDR1 MNHEY and CDR2 SVGAGI. The germline V and J ends were trimmed by 6 bases and 2 bases, with 19 bases remaining between them. The CDR3 loop is CASRNYRAPFNTEAFF. In nucleotides, the CDR3 is TGTGCCAGCAGAAACTACAGGGCCCCCTTTAACACTGAAGCTTTCTTT.

In DNA, the CDR3 is TGTGCCAGCAGACCCGGGACAGGGGCGTACAATGAGCAGTTCTTC. Translated, it gives CASRPGTGAYNEQFF. This chain uses TRBV25-1 with TRBJ2-1; 10 bases line up with TRBD1. J was trimmed by 4 bases and V by 6 bases; bases with no gene match: 6. The CDR3 has 15 residues. Germline CDR1 reads MGHDK; CDR2 reads SYGVNS.

This clonotype was seen many times. The gene calls are TRBV5-1 and TRBJ2-1, with no clear D. Per germline, CDR1 SGHRS and CDR2 YFSETQ. The V end was cut by 1 base, the J end by 5 bases, with 7 bases between. The CDR3 consists of 13 residues. In DNA form, the CDR3 reads TGCGCCAGCAGCTTGAGTAGGGACAATGAGCAGTTCTTC. Translated, it gives CASSLSRDNEQFF.

Ten or more counts support this clonotype. The chain combines TRBV29-1 with TRBJ1-1, with a tentative D call TRBD1 (6 bases). The V end lost 3 bases, the J end lost 1 base, and 9 bases lay between the germline ends. The germline gives CDR1 SQVTM, CDR2 ANQGSEA. CDR3 length equals 13 residues. The CDR3 is CSVEKQGNTEAFF. DNA for the CDR3: TGCAGCGTTGAGAAACAGGGGAACACTGAAGCTTTCTTT.

In DNA form, the CDR3 reads TGTGCCAGCAGATTACAGGAGAACACTGAAGCTTTCTTT. Translating it yields CASRLQENTEAFF. The chain uses TRBV5-6 and TRBJ1-1, with D maybe TRBD1 (5 bases). CDR1 is SGHDT and CDR2 is YYEEEE in the germline V gene. Trimming stripped 5 bases from V and 1 base from J, with 9 bases between. CDR3 length: 13 amino acids.

This chain uses TRBV5-4 with TRBJ1-3; possible D gene TRBD1, 5 bases. The CDR3 length is 15 residues. CDR1 is SGHNT, CDR2 YYREEE, per germline (reference sequence). Trimming removed 3 bases from V and 4 bases from J, with 14 bases in between. The CDR3 loop reads CASSSGGLDGNTIYF. The DNA of the CDR3 is TGTGCCAGCAGCTCCGGGGGGTTAGACGGAAACACCATATATTTT.

CDR3 DNA: TGTGCCAGCAGCTCCCCGTCACCCCCCCGAATGGGGGGCGGGTATGGCTACACCTTC. Its translation: CASSSPSPPRMGGGYGYTF. The V and J genes are TRBV7-2 and TRBJ1-2; the D gene is possibly TRBD1 (6 bases). Looked up from germline, CDR1 is SGHTA and CDR2 is FQGNSA. CDR3 length: 19 amino acids. V was cut by 4 bases and J by 5 bases, with 29 bases left in between.

This clonotype was observed a handful of times. This sequence joins TRBV20-1 and TRBJ1-4, with TRBD1 as a possible D gene (5 bases). Germline values: CDR1 DFQATT, CDR2 SNEGSKA (reference sequence). The CDR3 length is 14 residues. V was cut by 3 bases and J by 7 bases, with 15 bases left in between. CDR3 nucleotides: TGCAGTGCTAGCCACCGATGGGGGGGTGAAAAACTGTTTTTT. This encodes CSASHRWGGEKLFF.

This clonotype was seen more than once but under ten times. This chain joins TRBV7-8 and TRBJ1-3; D is unclear. This CDR3 is built from 13 residues. Germline V CDR1 and CDR2: SGHVS, FQNEAQ. V was trimmed by 1 base and J by 2 bases, leaving 3 bases between them. CDR3 residues: CASSLEAGNTIYF. For the CDR3, the DNA is TGTGCCAGCAGCTTAGAGGCTGGAAACACCATATATTTT.

This clonotype has only a few counts. The CDR3 protein is CASSDTDRTFDTQYF. The CDR3 DNA reads as TGTGCCAGCAGCGACACGGACAGGACATTTGATACGCAGTATTTT. The V call is TRBV7-8, the J call TRBJ2-3; 7 nucleotides align to TRBD1. Germline CDR1 and CDR2: SGHVS and FQNEAQ. This CDR3 is built from 15 residues. J gave up 6 bases and V 5 bases, and 11 bases lay outside the gene matches.